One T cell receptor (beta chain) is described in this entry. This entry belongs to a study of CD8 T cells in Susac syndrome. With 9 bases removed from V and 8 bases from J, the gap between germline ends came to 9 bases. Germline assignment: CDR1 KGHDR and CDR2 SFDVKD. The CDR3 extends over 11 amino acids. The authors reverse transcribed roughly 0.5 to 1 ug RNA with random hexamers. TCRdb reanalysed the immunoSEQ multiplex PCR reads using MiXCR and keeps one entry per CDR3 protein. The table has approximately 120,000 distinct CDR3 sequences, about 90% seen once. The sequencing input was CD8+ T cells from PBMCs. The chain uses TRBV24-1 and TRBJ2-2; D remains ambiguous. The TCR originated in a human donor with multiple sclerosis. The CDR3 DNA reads TGTGCCACCTACTCCGCTGGGGAGCTGTTTTTT. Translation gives CATYSAGELFF.